This T cell receptor (beta chain) was captured by sequencing in a study of response to subunit inactivated influenza vaccine. Overall study findings and caveats: It was suggested by the authors that few new T cells are recruited by each seasonal influenza vaccination.

Trimming at V came to 1 base and at J to 6 bases, leaving 2 bases not matched to a gene. This CDR3 is 15 amino acids long. Germline CDR1 is MNHEY and CDR2 is SVGAGI. From the RT-PCR reads, TCRdb called clonotypes with MiXCR, one entry per CDR3 protein. This repertoire shows hundreds of thousands of distinct CDR3 sequences, approximately 15% found once; its top ten account for 6% to 7%. Concerning this clonotype itself: Its target is unknown.

Material: PBMCs from blood, obtained approximately 15 days before vaccination. The chain recombines TRBV6-5 with TRBJ2-1; 11 bases are shared with TRBD2. This sequence originates from a man over 45 who received an inactivated influenza vaccine. The CDR3 loop is CASSYLAGGSNEQFF. The CDR3 nucleotides read TGTGCCAGCAGTTACTTAGCGGGAGGGAGCAATGAGCAGTTCTTC.